These 21 T cell receptor beta chains share one sample of origin, sequenced in a study of blood T cell repertoires in COVID-19. Clones were read by immunoSEQ multiplex PCR, and TCRdb kept only the in-frame ones, dropping some. The sample holds around 310,000 clones, approximately 90% seen once. The sequencing input was peripheral blood. Receptors originate from a woman aged 55-69 years with acute or convalescent COVID-19.

The V call is TRBV11-3, the J call TRBJ2-5; 10 bases align to TRBD1. In germline, CDR1 is SGHNT, CDR2 YENEEA. The CDR3 sequence is 15 residues long. Trimming took 1 base from V and 3 from J; bases not matched to a gene: 2. The CDR3: CASSLGDRGEETQYF. CDR3 in DNA: TGTGCCAGCAGCTTAGGGGACAGGGGCGAAGAGACCCAGTACTTC.

The chain employs TRBV11-2 and TRBJ1-4; D gene uncertain. Trimming removed 5 bases from V and 0 bases from J, with 19 bases in between. The CDR3 sequence is 18 residues long. Germline V gene lookup returns CDR1 SGHAT and CDR2 FQNNGV. The CDR3 protein is CASSPIQTHSTTNEKLFF. CDR3 in DNA: TGTGCCAGCAGCCCAATTCAGACCCACAGTACAACTAATGAAAAACTGTTTTTT.

As DNA, the CDR3 is TGTGCCAGCAGCCTCAGGACTATGGGAGAGACCCAGTACTTC. It encodes CASSLRTMGETQYF. This sequence joins TRBV11-2 and TRBJ2-5; possible D gene TRBD2, 6 bases. CDR3 length: 14 amino acids. V lost 5 bases and J 4 bases, leaving 14 bases between the germline ends. In germline, CDR1 is SGHAT, CDR2 FQNNGV.

This sequence joins TRBV6-4 and TRBJ2-1; 7 bases align to TRBD2. V lost 4 bases to trimming and J lost 4 bases; unmatched junction nucleotides: 4. Germline V gene data show CDR1 as MRHNA and CDR2 as SNTAGT. CDR3 length equals 14 residues. The CDR3 DNA reads as TGTGCCAGCAGTGGGGAGGGCTGGTACAATGAGCAGTTCTTC. This sequence encodes CASSGEGWYNEQFF.

This clone was counted a single time. The V and J genes are TRBV10-3 and TRBJ1-3, with 11 bases aligning to TRBD1. CDR1 and CDR2 (germline): ENHRY, SYGVKD. The V segment lost 6 bases and the J segment 2 bases; nucleotides outside the gene matches: 3. The CDR3 has 15 residues. CDR3 sequence (DNA): TGTGCCATCAGCCCGGGACAGGGGGCTGGAAACACCATATATTTT. It specifies CAISPGQGAGNTIYF.

This clone occurred once. The chain recombines TRBV7-2 with TRBJ2-3; possibly TRBD2 for D (5 bases). CDR1 and CDR2 from the germline V gene are SGHTA and FQGNSA. The CDR3 contains 16 residues. V lost 0 bases and J 2 bases, leaving 12 bases between the germline ends. Here the CDR3 DNA reads TGTGCCAGCAGCTTAGCCCGGTCGGGGATCACAGATACGCAGTATTTT. Its translation: CASSLARSGITDTQYF.

V is TRBV7-8 and J is TRBJ1-2; 7 bases align to TRBD1. Germline V gene lookup returns CDR1 SGHVS and CDR2 FQNEAQ. The CDR3 totals 13 residues. V dropped 6 bases and J dropped 7; count of bases not matched to a gene: 8. DNA of the CDR3: TGTGCCAGCAGTTTTACAGGGGCGGGTGGCTACACCTTC. Residues: CASSFTGAGGYTF. Variable domain in full (rest from reference TRBV7-8 and TRBJ1-2): GAGVSQSPRYKVAKRGQDVALRCDPISGHVSLFWYQQALGQGPEFLTYFQNEAQLDKSGLPSDRFFAERPEGSVSTLKIQRTQQEDSAVYLCASSFTGAGGYTFGSGTRLTVV.

The chain joins TRBV15 to TRBJ1-3; 9 bases match TRBD1. The CDR3 sequence is 16 residues long. Germline V gene sequence: CDR1 LNHNV, CDR2 YYDKDF (reference sequence). The V gene end was trimmed by 0 bases and the J gene end by 4 bases; junction bases not matched to a gene: 4. For the CDR3, the DNA is TGTGCCACCAGCAGAGAGGGGGGACAGGGAGGAAACACCATATATTTT. This gives the protein CATSREGGQGGNTIYF. Full variable domain (rest looked up from reference TRBV15 and TRBJ1-3): DAMVIQNPRYQVTQFGKPVTLSCSQTLNHNVMYWYQQKSSQAPKLLFHYYDKDFNNEADTPDNFQSRRPNTSFCFLDIRSPGLGDTAMYLCATSREGGQGGNTIYFGEGSWLTVV.

This chain links TRBV6-5 with TRBJ1-3; D is uncertain. Germline V gene sequence: CDR1 MNHEY, CDR2 SVGAGI. The CDR3 spans 13 residues. V lost 2 bases and J 4 bases, leaving 6 bases between the germline ends. The CDR3 reads CASSYGQGNTIYF. The CDR3 DNA sequence: TGTGCCAGCAGTTACGGCCAGGGAAACACCATATATTTT.

The V gene is TRBV4-1, the J gene TRBJ1-2, with 9 nucleotides matching TRBD1. Germline CDR1 is MGHRA and CDR2 is YSYEKL. Trimming at V came to 0 bases and at J to 4 bases, leaving 6 bases not matched to a gene. The CDR3 runs 16 residues. CDR3 amino acids: CASSQDPGQGVYGYTF. CDR3 nucleotide sequence: TGCGCCAGCAGCCAAGATCCGGGACAGGGCGTCTATGGCTACACCTTC.

The CDR3 DNA is TGTGCCAGCCCCCCCTTAGGTCAAATCGGGTACGAGCAGTACTTC. Translation gives CASPPLGQIGYEQYF. The rearrangement uses TRBV28 and TRBJ2-7, with no clear D. The CDR3 has 15 amino acids. V lost 8 bases and J lost 4, with 21 bases in between. The V gene's germline CDR1 is MDHEN and CDR2 SYDVKM.

The rearrangement joins TRBV5-5 to TRBJ2-7; 8 nucleotides match TRBD1. Germline CDR1 and CDR2: SGHKS and YYEKEE (reference sequence). V gave up 4 bases and J gave up 7 bases; unmatched junction bases: 13. This CDR3 comprises 15 residues. The CDR3 DNA reads TGTGCCAGCAGCGGGACAGGAATCTTTCCTAAGGAGCAGTACTTC. It yields the protein CASSGTGIFPKEQYF.

The chain recombines TRBV4-3 with TRBJ1-2, with D perhaps TRBD1 (6 bases). The V gene lost 0 bases and the J gene lost 0 bases, with 14 bases spanning the gap. The V gene's germline CDR1 is LGHNA and CDR2 YSLEER. The CDR3 has 17 residues. The CDR3 here is CASSQEQGLPANYGYTF. Written as DNA, the CDR3 is TGCGCCAGCAGCCAAGAACAGGGTCTACCAGCTAACTATGGCTACACCTTC.

The chain couples TRBV28 to TRBJ1-3, with D hard to call. The V end lost 7 bases, the J end lost 0 bases, and 10 bases lay between the germline ends. This CDR3 comprises 14 residues. Germline V gives CDR1 MDHEN, CDR2 SYDVKM. Here the CDR3 reads CASTRMSSGNTIYF. Written as DNA, the CDR3 is TGTGCCAGCACTCGCATGAGCTCTGGAAACACCATATATTTT.

This sequence joins TRBV20-1 and TRBJ2-1, with TRBD2 matching over 9 bases. Germline-derived CDR1 and CDR2 are DFQATT and SNEGSKA (reference sequence). This CDR3 comprises 14 residues. V was clipped by 3 bases and J by 2 bases; unmatched bases: 2. The chain's CDR3 is CSASRGRAYNEQFF. The CDR3 bases are TGCAGTGCTAGTCGCGGGAGGGCCTACAATGAGCAGTTCTTC.

J is TRBJ2-3 and V is TRBV5-6; 7 positions match TRBD1. Germline CDR1 and CDR2: SGHDT and YYEEEE. This CDR3 has 15 amino acids. The J segment lost 5 bases and the V segment lost 0 bases, leaving 6 bases of the junction unmatched. Here the CDR3 reads CASSLEEGAGDTQYF. In DNA form, the CDR3 reads TGTGCCAGCAGCTTGGAAGAGGGGGCCGGAGATACGCAGTATTTT.

This rearrangement joins TRBV27 to TRBJ1-2; a weak D match, TRBD1 (5 bases). This CDR3 is built from 12 residues. Germline CDR1 reads MNHEY; CDR2 reads SMNVEV (reference sequence). V was pared by 6 bases and J by 6 bases, with 11 bases between. CDR3 sequence (DNA): TGTGCCAGCAGGTGGGGGGTCCATGGCTACACCTTC. Translation gives CASRWGVHGYTF.

V gene TRBV29-1 combines with J gene TRBJ1-1; TRBD1 might be the D (6 bases). Per the germline V gene, CDR1 is SQVTM and CDR2 is ANQGSEA. V was cut by 0 bases and J by 5 bases, with 16 bases left in between. The CDR3 has 15 amino acids. CDR3 protein: CSVEDPGHGMTEAFF. The CDR3 DNA is TGCAGCGTTGAAGACCCGGGACACGGAATGACTGAAGCTTTCTTT.

The rearrangement uses TRBV30 and TRBJ2-3; the match to TRBD2 covers 7 bases. The length of the CDR3 is 15 residues. Trimming took 1 base from V and 0 from J; bases not matched to a gene: 4. CDR1 and CDR2 from the germline V gene are GTSNPN and SVGIG (reference sequence). The CDR3 coding sequence is TGTGCCTGGAGTGGGCTAGCGGCTAGCACAGATACGCAGTATTTT. Its protein is CAWSGLAASTDTQYF.

The J gene is TRBJ1-6, the V gene TRBV19; D gene unclear. V lost 4 bases and J 0 bases, leaving 10 bases between the germline ends. Germline-derived CDR1 and CDR2 are LNHDA and SQIVND (reference sequence). The CDR3 has 16 residues. CDR3 residues: CASSTQQSSYNSPLHF. The CDR3 bases are TGTGCCAGTAGTACGCAACAGAGCTCCTATAATTCACCCCTCCACTTT.

The count of this clone is one. The chain combines TRBV28 with TRBJ1-4; 7 bases agree with TRBD1. CDR1 and CDR2 from the germline V gene are MDHEN and SYDVKM. V trimming: 8 bases; J trimming: 1 base; junction bases outside the gene matches: 4. This CDR3 is built from 14 residues. The CDR3 DNA follows: TGTGCCAGCTTCCACAGGGGAACTAATGAAAAACTGTTTTTT. Encoded protein: CASFHRGTNEKLFF. The variable domain in full, completed from reference TRBV28 and TRBJ1-4, reads DVKVTQSSRYLVKRTGEKVFLECVQDMDHENMFWYRQDPGLGLRLIYFSYDVKMKEKGDIPEGYSVSREKKERFSLILESASTNQTSMYLCASFHRGTNEKLFFGSGTQLSVL.